The 24 T cell receptor beta chains in this list originate from one sample, sequenced in a study of radiotherapy plus CTLA-4 blockade in lung cancer. Sequencing was performed with immunoSEQ multiplex PCR; in TCRdb, only in-frame clones are kept and a portion is missing. Of about 73,000 clones detected, more than 75% appear once; the ten largest clones hold about 38%. The material sequenced was peripheral blood, taken from a patient treated with radiotherapy plus ipilimumab. The receptor set was obtained from a human donor with non-small cell lung cancer that progressed on radiotherapy plus ipilimumab.

CDR3: CASREGGTNTEAFF. The CDR3 nucleotides are TGTGCCAGCAGAGAGGGAGGGACGAACACTGAAGCTTTCTTT. V gene TRBV28 combines with J gene TRBJ1-1; maybe TRBD1 (5 bases). Germline lookup yields CDR1 MDHEN and CDR2 SYDVKM. CDR3 size: 14 residues. Trimming pared 6 bases from V and 1 base from J, leaving 12 bases between.

The genes are TRBV19 and TRBJ1-2; D gene unclear. V was shortened by 0 bases and J by 3 bases, with 5 bases between the two germline ends. This CDR3 region has 13 residues. Per germline, CDR1 LNHDA and CDR2 SQIVND (reference sequence). CDR3 DNA: TGTGCCAGTAGTATAGAGCGGTACTATGGCTACACCTTC. Protein: CASSIERYYGYTF.

This chain uses TRBV4-1 with TRBJ2-5; 8 positions match TRBD2. With V trimmed by 4 bases and J by 3 bases, 4 bases remained unmatched. The CDR3 sequence is 14 residues long. Germline loops: CDR1 MGHRA, CDR2 YSYEKL. CDR3 in amino acids: CASSPISGKETQYF. For the CDR3, the DNA is TGCGCCAGCAGCCCCATTAGCGGGAAAGAGACCCAGTACTTC.

The chain recombines TRBV6-1 with TRBJ1-2; D gene uncertain. Germline CDR1 is MNHNS and CDR2 is SASEGT. The CDR3 totals 13 residues. Trimming left V 1 base short and J 0 bases short, with 3 bases between. The CDR3: CASSEETNYGYTF. Here the CDR3 DNA reads TGTGCCAGCAGTGAAGAGACTAACTATGGCTACACCTTC.

CDR3 coding DNA: TGTGCCAGCTCACCGGGGGATGAGCAGTTCTTC. Translation gives CASSPGDEQFF. This chain links TRBV18 with TRBJ2-1; D tentatively fits TRBD1 or TRBD2 (5 bases each). The CDR3 spans 11 residues. Germline lookup yields CDR1 KGHSH and CDR2 LQKENI. V dropped 3 bases and J dropped 8 bases, with 5 bases sitting between them.

The chain has TRBV2 and TRBJ2-1; the D is unclear. Germline CDR1 reads SNHLY; CDR2 reads FYNNEI. V was pared by 4 bases and J by 7 bases, with 5 bases between. The CDR3 length is 11 residues. The CDR3 is CASSGGNEQFF. In nucleotides, the CDR3 is TGTGCCAGCAGTGGCGGTAATGAGCAGTTCTTC. The full variable domain, its missing parts supplied by reference TRBV2 and TRBJ2-1, is EPEVTQTPSHQVTQMGQEVILRCVPISNHLYFYWYRQILGQKVEFLVSFYNNEISEKSEIFDDQFSVERPDGSNFTLKIRSTKLEDSAMYFCASSGGNEQFFGPGTRLTVL.

This clone was picked up a small number of times. V usage is TRBV10-2 and J usage is TRBJ2-1; 7 bases agree with TRBD2. Germline V gene sequence: CDR1 WSHSY, CDR2 SAAADI. The ends lost 7 bases at V and 0 bases at J; junction bases unmatched: 9. The CDR3 covers 16 residues. For the CDR3, the DNA is TGCGCCAGCAACCCCCCGGGCGGGGGCTCCTACAATGAGCAGTTCTTC. As protein: CASNPPGGGSYNEQFF.

J is TRBJ1-2 and V is TRBV6-6; D ambiguous. This CDR3 is 14 amino acids long. In germline, CDR1 is MNHNY, CDR2 SVGAGI (reference sequence). The ends were cut back, 4 bases at V and 4 bases at J, with 13 bases in the middle. CDR3 nucleotide sequence: TGTGCCAGCAGTTCTTCTAGGGATGCCTATGGCTACACCTTC. Residues: CASSSSRDAYGYTF.

The genes are TRBV2 and TRBJ2-2, with D perhaps TRBD1 (5 bases). Per the germline V gene, CDR1 is SNHLY and CDR2 is FYNNEI. Trimming removed 7 bases at V and 1 base at J, with 7 bases between. The length of the CDR3 is 13 residues. DNA for the CDR3: TGTGCCAGCAACGACAGGAACACCGGGGAGCTGTTTTTT. This translates into CASNDRNTGELFF.

The rearrangement links TRBV6-1 to TRBJ2-7; 9 bases are a match to TRBD1. Germline V gene sequence: CDR1 MNHNS, CDR2 SASEGT. Germline trimming cut 5 bases from V and 3 bases from J; bases unmatched to any gene: 8. This CDR3 is 15 amino acids long. CDR3: CASSSGPTGGYEQYV. The CDR3 nucleotides read TGTGCCAGCAGTTCCGGTCCGACAGGGGGCTACGAGCAGTACGTC.

This clone was found once. The chain recombines TRBV7-8 with TRBJ2-3, with 13 bases that match TRBD2. The length of the CDR3 is 18 residues. Unmatched junction bases numbered 10, after V lost 3 bases and J lost 4 bases. The germline gives CDR1 SGHVS, CDR2 FQNEAQ. CDR3 in amino acids: CASSFRLAGGHFADTQYF. As DNA, the CDR3 is TGTGCCAGCAGCTTCCGACTAGCGGGAGGTCATTTTGCAGATACGCAGTATTTT.

CDR3 sequence: CASRQGSFYEQYV. CDR3 coding DNA: TGTGCCAGCAGACAGGGTTCCTTCTACGAGCAGTACGTC. The chain uses TRBV2 and TRBJ2-7; possibly TRBD1 for D (6 bases). CDR3 length equals 13 residues. V lost 6 bases, J lost 3 bases, and 12 bases lay in between. CDR1 and CDR2 (germline): SNHLY, FYNNEI.

The chain is built from TRBV11-2 and TRBJ2-1; no firm D call. Trimming took off 3 bases at V and 6 bases at J, with 15 bases between the two ends. The CDR3 is made up of 15 amino acids. The V gene's germline CDR1 is SGHAT and CDR2 FQNNGV. CDR3 amino acids: CASSFTPITGNEQFF. DNA for the CDR3: TGTGCCAGCAGCTTCACTCCCATTACGGGCAATGAGCAGTTCTTC.

V gene TRBV19 combines with J gene TRBJ2-1; D perhaps matches TRBD1 (5 bases). Trimming took 3 bases from V and 0 from J, leaving 15 bases between them. Germline CDR1 reads LNHDA; CDR2 reads SQIVND (reference sequence). The CDR3 is made up of 17 amino acids. The CDR3, as DNA: TGTGCCAGTAGTATCTATTCAGGGTTGGGCTCCTACAATGAGCAGTTCTTC. Residues: CASSIYSGLGSYNEQFF.

The chain combines TRBV19 with TRBJ2-1; 7 positions agree with TRBD2. The CDR3 consists of 15 residues. Germline lookup yields CDR1 LNHDA and CDR2 SQIVND (reference sequence). Trimming cost V 3 bases and J 6 bases; bases outside gene matches: 8. The CDR3 nucleotides read TGTGCCAGTAGTATGGCGGAGCGGGATATCAATGAGCAGTTCTTC. Encoded protein: CASSMAERDINEQFF.

The rearrangement links TRBV9 to TRBJ2-3; 13 positions match TRBD2. V was clipped by 3 bases and J by 4 bases; unmatched bases: 5. CDR3 length equals 16 residues. From germline, CDR1 is SGDLS and CDR2 YYNGEE. CDR3 residues: CASSARLAGGPDTQYF. The DNA of the CDR3 is TGTGCCAGCAGCGCGCGACTAGCGGGAGGCCCAGATACGCAGTATTTT.

The chain combines TRBV11-1 with TRBJ1-1; D remains ambiguous. CDR3 length equals 13 residues. V was clipped by 5 bases and J by 7 bases, with 14 bases between them. CDR1 and CDR2 from the germline V gene are SGHAT and FQDESV (reference sequence). In nucleotides, the CDR3 is TGTGCCAGCAGCCCTGTGATGACCGATGAAGCTTTCTTT. The encoded protein is CASSPVMTDEAFF. Drawing the rest from reference TRBV11-1 and TRBJ1-1, the complete variable domain is EAEVAQSPRYKITEKSQAVAFWCDPISGHATLYWYRQILGQGPELLVQFQDESVVDDSQLPKDRFSAERLKGVDSTLKIQPAELGDSAMYLCASSPVMTDEAFFGQGTRLTVV.

This chain connects TRBV27 to TRBJ1-6, with D unclear. Germline V CDR1 and CDR2: MNHEY, SMNVEV (reference sequence). V was pared by 8 bases and J by 7 bases, with 18 bases between. The CDR3 is made up of 15 amino acids. The CDR3 region is CASARDLSGNSPLHF. In DNA, the CDR3 is TGTGCCAGCGCGAGAGATCTGTCGGGGAATTCACCCCTCCACTTT.

The rearrangement joins TRBV28 to TRBJ2-1; D is undetermined. Trimming shortened V by 1 base and J by 5 bases, and 6 bases separated the two germline ends. Looked up from germline, CDR1 is MDHEN and CDR2 is SYDVKM. The CDR3 is 13 amino acids. Here the CDR3 reads CASSLSLDNEQFF. CDR3 DNA: TGTGCCAGCAGTTTATCCCTAGACAATGAGCAGTTCTTC.

This rearrangement joins TRBV7-9 to TRBJ2-7, with 9 bases aligning to TRBD1. The ends lost 0 bases at V and 0 bases at J; junction bases unmatched: 6. Germline V gene data show CDR1 as SEHNR and CDR2 as FQNEAQ (reference sequence). The CDR3 is 17 residues long. The CDR3 sequence: CASSLAPGQGSSYEQYV. CDR3 nucleotides: TGTGCCAGCAGCTTAGCTCCGGGACAGGGTAGCTCCTACGAGCAGTACGTC.

The chain links TRBV7-9 to TRBJ1-1, with 12 bases that match TRBD1. Per the germline V gene, CDR1 is SEHNR and CDR2 is FQNEAQ (reference sequence). The length of the CDR3 is 13 residues. V gave up 5 bases and J gave up 11 bases; unmatched junction bases: 6. CDR3 sequence reads: CASSLGQGASAFF. For the CDR3, the DNA is TGTGCCAGCAGCCTGGGACAGGGGGCATCGGCTTTCTTT.

The CDR3 DNA sequence: TGCAGCGTTGAACAAGTACAGGGGCAGTACTTC. It specifies CSVEQVQGQYF. The chain uses TRBV29-1 and TRBJ2-7, with D possibly matching TRBD1 (6 bases). Germline CDR1 is SQVTM and CDR2 is ANQGSEA. CDR3 length: 11 residues. V lost 2 bases, J lost 9 bases, and 11 bases lay in between.

The genes are TRBV6-5 and TRBJ2-1; no clear D. There are 16 residues in the CDR3. V shed 0 bases and J shed 8 bases, with 17 bases lying between them. The germline V gene has CDR1 MNHEY and CDR2 SVGAGI. The CDR3 coding sequence is TGTGCCAGCAGTTACTCACGCCTACAGAGAGCCCATGAGCAGTTCTTC. It specifies CASSYSRLQRAHEQFF.

V usage is TRBV5-4 and J usage is TRBJ2-7, with TRBD1 identical over 7 bases. Trimming cost V 4 bases and J 2 bases; bases outside gene matches: 6. The germline CDR1 and CDR2 sequences are SGHNT and YYREEE (reference sequence). This CDR3 is built from 14 residues. The CDR3 region has the DNA TGTGCCAGCAGCCGCGGACAGGCGGCCTACGAGCAGTACTTC. Translation: CASSRGQAAYEQYF.